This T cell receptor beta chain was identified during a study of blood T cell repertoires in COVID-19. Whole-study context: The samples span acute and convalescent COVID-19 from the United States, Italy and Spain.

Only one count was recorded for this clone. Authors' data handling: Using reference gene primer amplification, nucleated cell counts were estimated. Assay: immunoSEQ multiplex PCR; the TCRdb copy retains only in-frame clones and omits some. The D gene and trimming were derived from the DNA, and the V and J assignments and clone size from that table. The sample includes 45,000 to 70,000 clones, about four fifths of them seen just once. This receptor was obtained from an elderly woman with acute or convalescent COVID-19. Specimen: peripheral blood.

In DNA, the CDR3 is TGCGCCAGCAGCCGGGGAGGCCGGCGGGAAGTAGATACGCAGTATTTT. It encodes CASSRGGRREVDTQYF. V usage is TRBV5-1 and J usage is TRBJ2-3; tentative D call: TRBD2 (6 bases). Per the germline V gene, CDR1 is SGHRS and CDR2 is YFSETQ. Deletions cut 4 bases from V and 5 bases from J, with 20 bases between. CDR3 size: 16 residues.